This TCR beta chain stems from a study of blood T cell repertoires in COVID-19 (dated by TCRdb to between 2020 and 2021). At the level of the whole study: The collaborator samples originated in the United States, Italy and Spain and spanned the acute and convalescent phases of COVID-19. The prospective study material was composed of cDNA or gDNA derived from T cells, B-cell-depleted T cells, or PBMCs. Subjects who had been exposed to COVID-19, were actively infected with it, or had recovered from it provided the deeply sampled blood TCRbeta repertoires that made up the dataset. The repertoires were made available in a free public database intended to serve as a resource for research on the immune response to SARS-CoV-2. The samples were drawn from two sources: the first 160 participants of the ongoing ImmuneRACE study, and 1,200 or so subjects contributed by 6 global collaborators. Sample metadata almost always included a de-identified subject ID, COVID-19 status, age in years and sex. Where available, HLA class I and class II types were taken from metadata supplied by the sample provider and were not determined by assay-based typing. Broad study findings and their caveats: The amount of clinical and demographic metadata varied by source and participant and was provided uncurated.

The immunoSEQ Assay, a bias-controlled multiplex PCR, was used to amplify TCRbeta CDR3 regions from genomic DNA. Regarding the original processing steps: Within the assay, amplification of reference gene primers was used to estimate how many nucleated cells each sample contained. To quantify the absolute abundance of each unique TCRbeta CDR3 rearrangement, sequence reads were collapsed and filtered. For each sample, productive Simpson clonality was calculated as the square root of Simpson's diversity index over productive rearrangements. TCRdb mirrors the immuneACCESS table, restricted to in-frame sequences. Some clones are absent from its copies; in checked studies, under half trace to an unresolved V gene, and the reason for the others is unknown. The V and J calls and clone size are taken from that table; D and trimming were inferred from the DNA. The sample table holds over 300,000 clones, of which about 82% were seen once. The ten largest clones take up approximately 1.5% of the sample.

Comments on this clone: This receptor's antigen is unknown. One base away there is no much larger clone; base qualities are not given.

The collaborating institutions used their own protocols to collect whole blood in K2EDTA tubes. Collaborator samples were shipped for TCRbeta analysis as frozen whole blood, isolated PBMCs, or DNA extracted from either sample type. Measured from the cysteine to the phenylalanine, the CDR3 is 17 residues long. The read is trimmed to its CDR3 DNA, 51 bases read in frame from base 1. CDR1 KGHSH and CDR2 LQKENI were looked up in the germline V gene. The V end gives up 4 bases and the J end 2 bases, leaving 7 bases in the junction not matched to a gene. Rearrangement joined TRBV18 to TRBJ2-3; 12 bases in between match TRBD2. This clonotype was sampled from a woman between 45 and 65 years old with acute or convalescent COVID-19. The sample was peripheral blood. The nucleotide sequence is given as TGTGCCAGCTCACTAAATGGACTAGCGGGAAACACAGATACGCAGTATTTT. Translated, it gives CASSLNGLAGNTDTQYF.